This entry features one T cell receptor beta chain sequence. Its antigen specificity is not known. Nothing much larger sits one base from this clone, and base qualities are not available. The data are from a study of cytomegalovirus exposure and HLA in healthy donors (dated by TCRdb to about 2017). General notes on the study: According to an earlier analysis of several hundred of the donors, roughly 180 million T cells yielded 95 million to 140 million unique TCR beta sequences and approximately 300 Gb of sequence data. The number of donors typed differed by locus, with roughly 620-640 for A, B, C, DRB1 and DQB1, roughly 520 for DQA1, 600 to 610 for DPA1, and around 460 for DPB1. Alongside the repertoire data, information on donor age, sex, ethnicity and CMV serostatus was compiled. Both class I and class II loci were covered by HLA typing, at four-digit resolution. A later analysis re-examined previously published TCR beta repertoires from over 500 donors and added high-resolution HLA genotyping to investigate patterns of TCR occurrence. An early release covering about 600 HLA-typed donors comprised about 290 gigabases of sequencing data and around 85 million unique TCR sequences. Every repertoire in the discovery cohort had been generated on one and the same sequencing platform. Among about 370 genotyped donors of the cohort, an average of around 250,000 unique TCR beta nucleotide sequences was sequenced per donor, of which 15% to 20% were non-productive. Among the roughly 390 genotyped donors, roughly 80% belonged to the genetic ancestry cluster associated with self-reported Caucasian donors. To predict cytomegalovirus infection status, the study combined high-throughput TCR immunosequencing, statistical association of individual TCRs with disease status, and machine learning. The aim of the study was to test whether cataloging public T cell receptors could identify signatures of past pathogen exposure. Roughly 5 DR-DQ haplotypes were treated as single units for association and clustering because of strong linkage in the cohort. An earlier analysis of several hundred of the donors applied high-throughput TCR beta sequencing to assess whether each TCR beta V gene segment acted as functional or pseudogenic. Using immunosequencing, the study profiled T cell repertoires from about 610 subjects and related those repertoires to cytomegalovirus serostatus. Genome-wide SNP genotypes for about 60% of the roughly 700 donors were used in a later genetic analysis, which treated that subset as a discovery cohort. The later analysis used no new phenotypic data to find candidate immune exposures, relying instead on TCR beta sequences and their occurrence across donors. In addition to the first cohort of roughly 700 subjects, a separate validation cohort of 120 different subjects was used. General conclusions and limits of the study: A later analysis reported that several top co-occurrence clusters appeared linked to parvovirus B19, influenza, CMV and Epstein-Barr virus. In a later analysis, most CMV-associated TCR beta chains were found to appear HLA-restricted, with HLA associations seemingly driven largely by CMV exposure. Correlated functional status among segregating V segments might be attributable to linkage disequilibrium, but an unknown experimental factor could not be ruled out. In an earlier analysis of about 540 of the donors, most TCR beta V segments were observed in productive rearrangements about 87% or about 30% of the time, broadly matching IMGT annotations. The study gave a list of under 200 TCR beta chains associated with cytomegalovirus. Because HLA typing was missing for some donors at each locus, association tests included only the typed subset. In a later analysis, TCR association rates were found to vary across HLA loci, with the most associated TCRs seen for DRB1 alleles and the fewest for HLA-C alleles. The authors suggested that the approach could potentially be generalized to other disease states and immunological phenotypes. While some public TCRs were present in many individuals, most TCR sequences turned up only very rarely across donors. In a later analysis, HLA-associated TCR beta chains showed more clonal expansion and lower generation probabilities than non-associated chains that were equally common. A later analysis associated about 18,000 TCR beta sequences with specific HLA alleles at a false discovery rate of 0.05. The classifier was reported to diagnose cytomegalovirus status with high specificity and sensitivity in both the original and validation cohorts. Sequencing depth was assumed to be roughly uniform across donors in the presence/absence analyses, though that assumption may not hold. Three of the identified cytomegalovirus-associated TCR beta chains were confirmed in vitro to be specific for cytomegalovirus antigens. An association between a missense DCLRE1C variant and V-gene and J-gene trimming of TCR beta chains was found in a later genetic analysis and replicated in an independent cohort. Assigning TCR associations to individual alleles was difficult when HLA alleles, especially DR and DQ, strongly co-occurred. A further reported finding was that TCR beta sequences accurately predicted the HLA-A and HLA-B alleles for most subjects in the first cohort. In a later genetic analysis, fewer N-insertions in productive TCRs were reported among donors in an Asian-associated ancestry cluster than the 666-donor mean. A cluster of highly shared sequence variants was judged likely to represent a technical artifact of the sequencing pipeline. The 87-base-pair reads could not distinguish some IMGT-functional V segments, including TRBV6-2 and TRBV6-3, so those segments were excluded. This cohort had only TCR beta chains sequenced, and the lack of alpha or paired-chain data limited which features could be detected. Immune exposure information for the cohort was limited to CMV serostatus. Because counts were too low, about 18 rarely observed V segments, including chromosome 9 orphons, were excluded from the earlier analysis of around 640 of the donors.

Libraries were constructed by the immunoSEQ multiplex PCR assay. For the multiplex PCR, a mixture combining 60 forward primers for TCR Vbeta segments and 13 reverse primers for TCR Jbeta segments was used. A multiplex PCR assay on genomic DNA amplified the CDR3 region of rearranged TCR beta genes. On the Illumina HiSeq System, the amplified TCR beta libraries were sequenced as 87-base-pair reads. The source study handled its data this way. Across the 670 or so repertoires, a later analysis counted about 81 million unique TCR beta chains, approximately 10 million of which were shared by at least two donors. Raw reads were error-corrected and collapsed into unique sequences with a nearest-neighbor algorithm that merged closely related sequences to remove PCR and sequencing errors. V, D and J gene segments were assigned by aligning CDR3 sequences to IMGT reference sequences. For a sequence to be retained, a match of at least six nucleotides was required to both a V gene segment and a J gene segment. A rearrangement was called productive if the CDR3 had no stop codons and remained in frame with V and J, and every other rearrangement was called non-productive. Following IMGT convention, CDR3 was defined as the stretch from the second conserved V-encoded cysteine to the conserved J-encoded phenylalanine. The earlier analysis of fewer than 700 of the donors excluded sequences that lacked an unambiguous match to a single V gene segment. An earlier analysis of 587 of the donors called V segments functional above 56.7% productive rearrangements and segregating when the between-donor standard deviation exceeded 5%. A statistical classification framework was developed to diagnose cytomegalovirus status using the catalog of TCR beta chain sequences. A later analysis assigned V and J genes by comparing TCR nucleotide sequences with IMGT/GENE-DB human TR gene sequences. Using the TCRdist pipeline, a later analysis assigned CDR3 sequences along with most-parsimonious VDJ recombination scenarios. In a later analysis, each TCR beta chain was defined by its CDR3 amino acid sequence together with its V-gene family, and reads without a unique V-gene family were excluded. In a later analysis, nearly 600 highly shared, low-generation-probability nucleotide sequences were removed to address suspected cross-contamination and a sequencing artifact. In a later analysis, a clonal expansion index was calculated for each public chain from normalized within-repertoire ranks of inferred template counts. A later analysis computed generation probabilities with a VDJ recombination model fitted to out-of-frame rearrangements, and checked the results against IGoR. A later analysis scored TCR-TCR, TCR-HLA and TCR-CMV co-occurrence with hypergeometric tests, applying a repertoire-size bias correction to TCR pairs. A later analysis estimated false discovery rates by permuting HLA or CMV assignments 20 times. A later analysis grouped co-occurring TCRs with DBSCAN, adding TCRdist sequence similarity when clustering within HLA-allele-positive subsets. Repertoires with fewer than 30,000 or more than 120,000 public chains were left out of co-occurrence clustering, as were about five repertoires with anomalous nucleotide sharing. TCRdb obtained this table from immuneACCESS and retained in-frame rearrangements with V and J assigned. These tables miss some clones; where compared with another copy, unresolved V genes account for less than half of the shortfall, and the remainder is unexplained. For V, J and clone size, that table is used; D and trimming come from the DNA. The sample records roughly 130,000 clones, just over 70% of which are singletons. In total, the top ten clones hold roughly 3% of the sample.

V is pared back by 1 base and J by 3 bases, with 7 bases lying between the germline termini. The CDR3 runs 14 amino acids, cysteine and phenylalanine included. CDR3 DNA only is kept here, 42 bases in frame from base 1. The germline V gene specifies LGHNA as CDR1 and YNFKEQ as CDR2. The cohort comprised several hundred healthy bone marrow donors. At the time of sampling, every cohort member was nominally healthy, though immune exposures that went unrecorded were likely present. The donor was CMV seropositive and was included in the group of almost 300 seropositive cohort members. Every donor gave a peripheral blood sample, and the peripheral blood mononuclear cells from that sample were used for TCR beta sequencing. The Qiagen DNeasy Blood Extraction Kit was used to extract genomic DNA from the blood cell samples.

The chain is encoded by TRBV4-2 joined to TRBJ1-5; a confident D gene designation cannot be given. This TCR was sampled from an older woman in good health and CMV-seropositive. The sequenced material came from PBMCs. CDR3 loop: CASSQGGNNQPQHF. The sequence in DNA is TGTGCCAGCAGCCAAGGAGGTAACAATCAGCCCCAGCATTTT.